This TCR beta chain was sequenced during a study of cytomegalovirus exposure and HLA in healthy donors (dated by TCRdb to about 2017). As for the study more broadly: An earlier analysis of roughly 500 of the donors reported 276 Gb of sequence data and some 110 million unique TCR beta sequences obtained from approximately 180 million T cells. Roughly 300 gigabases of sequencing data and roughly 90 million unique TCR sequences were included in an early release covering several hundred HLA-typed donors. In a later genetic analysis, genome-wide SNP genotypes for about 55% of the roughly 700 donors were used, and that subset was treated as a discovery cohort. The aim of the study was to test whether cataloging public T cell receptors could identify signatures of past pathogen exposure. The study combined high-throughput TCR immunosequencing, statistical association of individual TCRs with disease status, and machine learning to predict cytomegalovirus infection status. A later analysis re-examined previously published TCR beta repertoires from hundreds of donors and added high-resolution HLA genotyping to investigate patterns of TCR occurrence. Along with the roughly 700-subject first cohort, a separate validation cohort of around 110 different subjects was used. Rather than using new phenotypic data, the later analysis identified candidate immune exposures from TCR beta sequences and from how often those sequences occurred across donors. Alongside the repertoire data, information on donor age, sex, ethnicity and CMV serostatus was compiled. Of the approximately 400 genotyped donors, about 80% fell in the genetic ancestry cluster associated with self-reported Caucasian donors. Because of strong linkage in the cohort, a handful of DR-DQ haplotypes were treated as single units for association and clustering. All discovery cohort repertoires had been generated using a single sequencing platform. Across roughly 420 genotyped donors of the cohort, an average of roughly 230,000 unique TCR beta nucleotide sequences per donor were sequenced, and 15% to 20% of those sequences were non-productive. To decide whether each TCR beta V gene segment behaved as functional or pseudogenic, an earlier analysis of some 540 of the donors relied on high-throughput TCR beta sequencing. The T cell repertoires of around 730 subjects were profiled by immunosequencing and related to cytomegalovirus serostatus. The number of typed donors differed by locus: 629-630 for A, B, C, DRB1 and DQB1; approximately 540 for DQA1; 606 for DPA1; and 450 to 480 for DPB1. Class I and class II HLA loci were covered by the typing at four-digit resolution.

The cohort was made up of 500 to 800 healthy bone marrow donors. At the time of sampling, every cohort member was nominally healthy, though immune exposures that went unrecorded were likely present. The donor was CMV seropositive and was included in the group of some 290 seropositive cohort members. A peripheral blood sample was collected from each donor, and TCR beta sequencing was performed on peripheral blood mononuclear cells. The Qiagen DNeasy Blood Extraction Kit was used to extract genomic DNA from the blood cell samples. Details on this clone: Its cognate antigen has yet to be identified. No base quality values were provided; no much bigger clone lies one nucleotide off.

Results the study describes overall, beyond this receptor: Specific HLA alleles were associated with roughly 17,000 TCR beta sequences at a false discovery rate of 0.05 in a later analysis. Correlated functional status among segregating V segments might reflect linkage disequilibrium, but an unknown experimental factor could not be ruled out. In both the original and validation cohorts, the classifier was reported to diagnose cytomegalovirus status with high specificity and sensitivity. A group of highly shared sequence variants was considered likely to be a technical artifact of the sequencing pipeline. Some IMGT-functional V segments, including TRBV6-2 and TRBV6-3, could not be told apart with the 87-base-pair reads, so those segments were excluded. According to a later genetic analysis, donors in an Asian-associated ancestry cluster had fewer N-insertions in productive TCRs than the approximately 700-donor mean. A later analysis found that most CMV-associated TCR beta chains appeared HLA-restricted, with HLA associations seemingly driven largely by CMV exposure. Most TCR sequences were observed very rarely across donors, whereas some public TCRs were present in many individuals. According to the authors, the approach could potentially be generalized to other disease states and immunological phenotypes. When HLA alleles, especially DR and DQ, strongly co-occurred, TCR associations were difficult to assign to individual alleles. A later analysis found that HLA-associated TCR beta chains were more clonally expanded and had lower generation probabilities than equally common non-associated chains. The study gave a list of 150 to 200 TCR beta chains associated with cytomegalovirus. In a later genetic analysis, a missense DCLRE1C variant was associated with V-gene and J-gene trimming of TCR beta chains, and the association was replicated in an independent cohort. According to a later analysis, TCR association rates differed among HLA loci, with DRB1 alleles showing the most associated TCRs and HLA-C alleles showing the fewest. In an earlier analysis of roughly 560 of the donors, most TCR beta V segments were observed in productive rearrangements about 87% or about 30% of the time, broadly matching IMGT annotations. Over 15 rarely observed V segments, including chromosome 9 orphons, were excluded from the earlier analysis of some 590 of the donors because counts were too low. A further reported finding was that TCR beta sequences accurately predicted the HLA-A and HLA-B alleles for most subjects in the first cohort. Immune exposure information for the cohort was limited to CMV serostatus. According to a later analysis, parvovirus B19, influenza, CMV and Epstein-Barr virus appeared linked to several top co-occurrence clusters. Because some donors lacked HLA typing at each locus, the association tests relied only on the typed subset. The presence/absence analyses assumed that sequencing depth was roughly uniform across donors, and that assumption may not be true. A few of the identified cytomegalovirus-associated TCR beta chains were confirmed in vitro to be specific for cytomegalovirus antigens. Only TCR beta chains were sequenced in this cohort, and the absence of alpha or paired-chain data limited detectable features.

The library was prepared using the immunoSEQ multiplex PCR assay. For the multiplex PCR, a mixture combining 60 forward primers for TCR Vbeta segments and 13 reverse primers for TCR Jbeta segments was used. The CDR3 region of rearranged TCR beta genes was amplified from genomic DNA with a multiplex PCR assay. On the Illumina HiSeq System, the amplified TCR beta libraries were sequenced as 87-base-pair reads. As for how the authors treated the data: Across the 670 or so repertoires, a later analysis counted tens of millions of unique TCR beta chains, 9 million to 14 million of which were shared by at least two donors. Raw reads were error-corrected and collapsed into unique sequences by a nearest-neighbor algorithm in which closely related sequences were merged to remove PCR and sequencing errors. V, D and J gene segments were assigned by aligning CDR3 sequences to IMGT reference sequences. For a sequence to be retained, a match of at least six nucleotides to both a V gene segment and a J gene segment was required. Rearrangements were classified as productive when the CDR3 lacked stop codons and remained in frame with V and J, and all other rearrangements were classified as non-productive. CDR3 was defined according to IMGT convention as the region running from the second conserved V-encoded cysteine to the conserved J-encoded phenylalanine. The earlier analysis of about 620 of the donors excluded sequences that lacked an unambiguous match to a single V gene segment. An earlier analysis of 587 of the donors called V segments functional above 56.7% productive rearrangements and segregating when the between-donor standard deviation exceeded 5%. A statistical classification framework was developed to diagnose cytomegalovirus status using the catalog of TCR beta chain sequences. In a later analysis, TCR nucleotide sequences were compared against IMGT/GENE-DB human TR gene sequences so that V and J genes could be assigned. Using the TCRdist pipeline, a later analysis assigned CDR3 sequences along with most-parsimonious VDJ recombination scenarios. A later analysis defined each TCR beta chain by its CDR3 amino acid sequence plus V-gene family, and excluded reads lacking a unique V-gene family. As a way to deal with suspected cross-contamination and a sequencing artifact, a later analysis dropped 450 to 600 nucleotide sequences that were highly shared and had low generation probability. A later analysis calculated a clonal expansion index for each public chain from normalized within-repertoire ranks of inferred template counts. Generation probabilities in a later analysis came from a VDJ recombination model fitted to out-of-frame rearrangements, and those results were checked against IGoR. In a later analysis, TCR-TCR, TCR-HLA and TCR-CMV co-occurrence was scored with hypergeometric tests, and a repertoire-size bias correction was applied to TCR pairs. In a later analysis, false discovery rates were estimated by permuting HLA or CMV assignments 20 times. A later analysis grouped co-occurring TCRs with DBSCAN, adding TCRdist sequence similarity when clustering within HLA-allele-positive subsets. Repertoires with fewer than 30,000 or more than 120,000 public chains were left out of co-occurrence clustering, as were several repertoires with anomalous nucleotide sharing. The source is immuneACCESS, and TCRdb retained only in-frame sequences with V and J called. Part of the clones is not carried over; for the studies checked, unresolved V genes explain less than half of this, and the remainder is unexplained. From that table come the V and J calls and clone size; the DNA was used to work out D and trimming. The sample records about 160,000 clones, 75% to 85% of which are singletons. The top ten clonotypes cover approximately 1% of the sample.

At the junction V is shortened by 2 bases and J by 6 bases, with 7 bases in between. The CDR3 numbers 12 residues from cysteine through phenylalanine. Only CDR3 DNA remains: 36 bases, in frame from the first base. Based on the germline V gene (reference sequence), the CDR1 and CDR2 sequences are SEHNR and FQNEAQ. Specimen: PBMCs. This chain joins TRBV7-9 to TRBJ1-1; 6 matching bases give a weak D call of TRBD1. The source is a girl aged 2 to 10 in good health and CMV-seropositive. The sequenced DNA: TGTGCCAGCAGCTTAAGGGGGTCTGAAGCTTTCTTT. The encoded protein is CASSLRGSEAFF.